What follows are 8 T cell receptor beta chains derived from one specimen sequenced in a study of T cells after yellow fever vaccination. TCRdb itself ran the 5' RACE reads through MiXCR, one entry per CDR3 protein. In the table there are over 150,000 distinct CDR3 sequences, around 7.3% of which are singletons. Specimen: CD4+ T cells sorted from PBMCs, collected 5 to 6 days after the first yellow fever vaccination. All receptors derive from a man in his late teens or twenties who received the YFV17D yellow fever vaccine.

Points on this clonotype: One junction end disagrees with the germline gene, perhaps due to a read error. The chain joins TRBV20-1 to TRBJ1-1; maybe TRBD1 (6 bases). The CDR3 sequence is 14 residues long. Germline V CDR1 and CDR2: DFQATT, SNEGSKA (reference sequence). The CDR3 loop is CSAEDSGSTTEVFF. CDR3 coding DNA: TGCAGTGCTGAGGACAGTGGGTCCACCACTGAAGTTTTCTTT.

Many counts were recorded for this clonotype. The chain has TRBV9 and TRBJ1-4, with 8 positions matching TRBD1. Per the germline V gene, CDR1 is SGDLS and CDR2 is YYNGEE. Unmatched junction bases numbered 6, after V lost 3 bases and J lost 5 bases. This CDR3 is 15 amino acids long. The CDR3 spells CASSARDRLNEKLFF. In nucleotides, the CDR3 is TGTGCCAGCAGCGCCCGGGACAGGTTGAATGAAAAACTGTTTTTT. Looking up the rest from reference TRBV9 and TRBJ1-4 gives the full variable domain: DSGVTQTPKHLITATGQRVTLRCSPRSGDLSVYWYQQSLDQGLQFLIQYYNGEERAKGNILERFSAQQFPDLHSELNLSSLELGDSALYFCASSARDRLNEKLFFGSGTQLSVL.

The chain recombines TRBV5-1 with TRBJ2-5, with a weak D call TRBD2 (6 bases). This CDR3 spans 16 amino acids. Deletions cut 0 bases from V and 2 bases from J, with 14 bases between. The germline gives CDR1 SGHRS, CDR2 YFSETQ. CDR3 residues: CASSLALRGRQETQYF. CDR3 coding DNA: TGCGCCAGCAGCTTGGCCCTCCGGGGGAGGCAAGAGACCCAGTACTTC.

This clonotype was seen ten or more times. This rearrangement joins TRBV7-2 to TRBJ1-5; D remains ambiguous. The germline gives CDR1 SGHTA, CDR2 FQGNSA. Trimming shortened V by 3 bases and J by 7 bases, and 16 bases separated the two germline ends. The CDR3 spans 15 residues. The CDR3 sequence is CASSFARREEQPQHF. The CDR3 coding sequence is TGTGCCAGCAGCTTCGCCCGGAGGGAGGAACAGCCCCAGCATTTT. Complete variable domain (other parts from reference TRBV7-2 and TRBJ1-5): GAGVSQSPSNKVTEKGKDVELRCDPISGHTALYWYRQSLGQGLEFLIYFQGNSAPDKSGLPSDRFSAERTGGSVSTLTIQRTQQEDSAVYLCASSFARREEQPQHFGDGTRLSIL.

This clonotype was picked up a small number of times. V gene TRBV6-2 or TRBV6-3 combines with J gene TRBJ2-1; D not certain. The CDR3 has 14 residues. Per germline, CDR1 MNHEY and CDR2 SVGEGT. Deletions cut 9 bases from V and 3 bases from J, with 15 bases between. CDR3: CASFDTSDYNEQFF. CDR3 DNA: TGTGCCAGTTTTGACACCAGTGACTACAATGAGCAGTTCTTC.

This clonotype came up many times. The chain uses TRBV12-3 or TRBV12-4 and TRBJ1-1, with D unclear. The CDR3 is 11 residues long. V was shortened by 2 bases and J by 9 bases, with 7 bases between the two germline ends. The CDR3 spells CASSLLGQAFF. For the CDR3, the DNA is TGTGCCAGCAGTTTATTAGGTCAAGCTTTCTTT.

The rearrangement joins TRBV12-3 or TRBV12-4 to TRBJ2-7, with D possibly TRBD1 on 5 matching bases. This CDR3 spans 13 amino acids. Trimming pared 3 bases from V and 9 bases from J, leaving 15 bases between. CDR3 DNA: TGTGCCAGCAGTTTGAACAGGCGATTGTGGCAGTACTTC. As protein: CASSLNRRLWQYF.

This clonotype was seen ten or more times. The chain links TRBV5-1 to TRBJ2-5, with no clear D. CDR3 size: 13 residues. Deletions cut 4 bases from V and 1 base from J, with 8 bases between. The germline V gene encodes CDR1 SGHRS and CDR2 YFSETQ. CDR3 nucleotide sequence: TGCGCCAGCAGCCTAATACCCCAAGAGACCCAGTACTTC. It specifies CASSLIPQETQYF.